This entry lists 8 T cell receptor beta chains sequenced from one sample in a study of early stage breast cancer tumors. This table comes from immunoSEQ multiplex PCR, and its TCRdb copy is limited to in-frame clones, with some not included. Found here are around 48,000 clones, approximately 90% of them singletons; the top ten hold 5%. The specimen sequenced was blood. The origin of the receptors is a person aged 70 to 80 with breast cancer.

The chain combines TRBV30 with TRBJ2-3; the match to TRBD2 covers 9 bases. V shed 4 bases and J 4 bases; nucleotides not matched to a gene: 3. CDR1 and CDR2 from the germline V gene are GTSNPN and SVGIG (reference sequence). The CDR3 is 13 residues long. CDR3 loop: CAWTSGVPDTQYF. In nucleotides, the CDR3 is TGTGCCTGGACTAGCGGGGTTCCAGATACGCAGTATTTT.

CDR3 sequence (DNA): TGCAGCGTTCATGGACGACAGGGGGTTGCCTATGGCTACACCTTC. Protein: CSVHGRQGVAYGYTF. This rearrangement joins TRBV29-1 to TRBJ1-2, with 9 positions matching TRBD1. Trimming removed 5 bases from V and 4 bases from J; junction bases left unmatched: 11. Germline loops: CDR1 SQVTM, CDR2 ANQGSEA. This CDR3 is 15 amino acids long.

This clone occurred once. V and J are TRBV28 and TRBJ1-1, with a tentative D call TRBD1 (6 bases). Germline CDR1 reads MDHEN; CDR2 reads SYDVKM. The CDR3 has 13 amino acids. Trimming took 5 bases from V and 10 from J, leaving 17 bases between them. CDR3 in DNA: TGTGCCAGCAGTCCACCGCCAGGGGTAGCAGCTTTCTTT. This gives the protein CASSPPPGVAAFF.

About this clone itself: The identical CDR3 is also encoded by other nucleotide sequences in the sample. The gene calls are TRBV6-1 and TRBJ1-5, with D perhaps matching TRBD1 (5 bases). CDR1 is MNHNS, CDR2 SASEGT, per germline. Trimming removed 4 bases at V and 0 bases at J, with 10 bases between. The length of the CDR3 is 15 residues. CDR3 bases: TGTGCCAGCAGTGTGGGGGGTTATAGCAATCAGCCCCAGCATTTT. It translates to CASSVGGYSNQPQHF.

The rearrangement links TRBV10-1 to TRBJ2-7, with TRBD1 matching 8 bases. CDR3 size: 16 residues. The ends lost 3 bases at V and 0 bases at J; junction bases unmatched: 7. Per germline, CDR1 WNHNN and CDR2 SYGVQD (reference sequence). The CDR3 DNA reads as TGCGCCAGCAGTGATCCCGGGACAGGCAACTCCTACGAGCAGTACTTC. Its protein is CASSDPGTGNSYEQYF.

This chain links TRBV7-9 with TRBJ1-2; D unresolved. This CDR3 contains 13 residues. Trimming stripped 1 base from V and 5 bases from J, with 8 bases between. Germline V gene lookup returns CDR1 SEHNR and CDR2 FQNEAQ (reference sequence). DNA for the CDR3: TGTGCCAGCAGCTTAGACCAGGTTTATGGCTACACCTTC. Translated: CASSLDQVYGYTF.

This chain joins TRBV5-1 and TRBJ1-1, with D possibly matching TRBD1 (5 bases). The V end was cut by 0 bases, the J end by 0 bases, with 12 bases between. Germline loops: CDR1 SGHRS, CDR2 YFSETQ. The CDR3 has 16 residues. CDR3 in DNA: TGCGCCAGCAGCTTGGGGGCTCGGGGGGTGAACACTGAAGCTTTCTTT. Protein: CASSLGARGVNTEAFF.

This clone was picked up one time. This chain connects TRBV19 to TRBJ1-2; tentatively, D is TRBD1 (6 bases). Germline V lookup: CDR1 LNHDA, CDR2 SQIVND (reference sequence). V gave up 3 bases and J gave up 4 bases, with 15 bases separating them. This CDR3 has 15 amino acids. DNA for the CDR3: TGTGCCAGTAGTATCGGGGCCGGACAGAGCTATGGCTACACCTTC. Its protein product is CASSIGAGQSYGYTF.